This TCR beta chain was identified in a study of T-cell reconstitution after alpha-beta-depleted transplantation in children. Findings and limits, study-wide: Where some patients showed high TCRbeta diversity at day 60, it came from recipient T cells and thymic progenitors that had survived. Counts and diversity of T cells one year after transplant came mostly from newly produced T cells.

Unique molecular identifiers were used in preparing the TCRbeta library. TCRdb independently ran MiXCR on the PCR reads; one entry per CDR3 protein. The data hold hundreds of thousands of distinct CDR3 sequences, with more than 20% observed a single time. This clonotype has a count of ten or more. The antigen is undetermined. The CDR3 spans 16 residues. J gave up 7 bases and V 1 base, and 7 bases lay outside the gene matches. Sequences were derived from PBMCs, mostly from graft donor cells, sampled 360 days after TCRalphabeta/CD19-depleted stem cell transplant. The chain is built from TRBV12-3 or TRBV12-4 and TRBJ1-5; 10 nucleotides match TRBD1. The origin of this receptor is a boy younger than two who had a stem cell transplant for acute myeloid leukemia, so the T cells may come from the graft donor. CDR3 bases: TGTGCCAGCAGTTTAGGTGACAGGGGGCTAGGGCAGCCCCAGCATTTT. This encodes CASSLGDRGLGQPQHF.